These T cell receptor beta chains were read from a single sample in a study of blood T cell repertoires in COVID-19. Measured with immunoSEQ multiplex PCR; TCRdb has only the in-frame clones, and not every one. Seen here are 150,000 to 200,000 clones, 70% to 90% observed once, and the top ten hold roughly 21%. Sequencing was carried out using peripheral blood. These receptors originate from a man aged 55 to 70 with active or convalescent COVID-19. CDR3s include the opening cysteine and the closing phenylalanine or tryptophan. Fields, in order: clone size, V gene, D gene, J gene, CDR3 protein, CDR3 DNA. D genes are given only for firm matches. Clone size is shown for a subset of rows, as once, few, many or a class of expanded clone.

size: -; V: TRBV27; D: -; J: TRBJ1-2; CDR3: CASSFTGNYGYTF; DNA: TGTGCCAGCAGTTTCACGGGGAACTATGGCTACACCTTC
size: -; V: TRBV25-1; D: TRBD1; J: TRBJ1-2; CDR3: CASSQLGTGVDGYTF; DNA: TGTGCCAGCAGTCAACTAGGGACAGGGGTGGATGGCTACACCTTC
size: -; V: TRBV12-3/TRBV12-4; D: -; J: TRBJ1-1; CDR3: CASRTTGFTEAFF; DNA: TGTGCCAGCAGGACCACAGGGTTCACTGAAGCTTTCTTT
size: -; V: TRBV6-1; D: -; J: TRBJ2-7; CDR3: CASSDSYLSPYF; DNA: TGTGCCAGCAGTGACAGTTATTTGTCGCCGTACTTC
size: -; V: TRBV10-1; D: -; J: TRBJ2-2; CDR3: CASSLAGPNTGELFF; DNA: TGCGCCAGCAGTCTGGCAGGGCCGAACACCGGGGAGCTGTTTTTT
size: -; V: TRBV4-1; D: TRBD1; J: TRBJ1-3; CDR3: CASSFYMDRGRNTIYF; DNA: TGCGCCAGCAGCTTTTATATGGACAGGGGCCGAAACACCATATATTTT
size: -; V: TRBV2; D: TRBD1; J: TRBJ2-3; CDR3: CASSRDRAGTDTQYF; DNA: TGTGCCAGCAGTCGTGACAGGGCCGGCACAGATACGCAGTATTTT
size: -; V: TRBV18; D: -; J: TRBJ1-2; CDR3: CASSPTQGNYGYTF; DNA: TGTGCCAGCTCACCTACTCAGGGAAACTATGGCTACACCTTC
size: -; V: TRBV29-1; D: -; J: TRBJ2-5; CDR3: CSATKAGQETQYF; DNA: TGCAGCGCCACAAAGGCGGGTCAAGAGACCCAGTACTTC
size: -; V: TRBV9; D: -; J: TRBJ2-5; CDR3: CASSVAPAGPQETQYF; DNA: TGTGCCAGCAGCGTAGCTCCGGCGGGGCCCCAAGAGACCCAGTACTTC
size: -; V: TRBV9; D: TRBD2; J: TRBJ2-1; CDR3: CASSLTSGNEQFF; DNA: TGTGCCAGCAGCCTCACTAGCGGCAATGAGCAGTTCTTC
size: -; V: TRBV30; D: -; J: TRBJ1-1; CDR3: CAWSVQVNTEAFF; DNA: TGTGCCTGGAGTGTACAAGTAAACACTGAAGCTTTCTTT
size: -; V: TRBV7-2; D: TRBD1; J: TRBJ1-4; CDR3: CASSGTGTGSEKLFF; DNA: TGTGCCAGCAGCGGGACCGGGACAGGGAGTGAAAAACTGTTTTTT
size: -; V: TRBV19; D: TRBD1; J: TRBJ2-3; CDR3: CASSGQGTDTQYF; DNA: TGTGCCAGTAGCGGACAGGGCACAGATACGCAGTATTTT
size: once; V: TRBV6-2/TRBV6-3; D: -; J: TRBJ1-1; CDR3: CASSYYGGTEAFF; DNA: TGTGCCAGCAGTTACTACGGGGGCACTGAAGCTTTCTTT
size: -; V: TRBV24-1; D: -; J: TRBJ1-5; CDR3: CATGGVGSNQPQHF; DNA: TGTGCCACCGGCGGGGTGGGGAGCAATCAGCCCCAGCATTTT
size: -; V: TRBV24-1; D: -; J: TRBJ2-1; CDR3: CATSDFGLGLDQFF; DNA: TGTGCCACCAGTGATTTTGGCCTTGGCCTAGACCAGTTCTTC
size: -; V: TRBV25-1; D: TRBD2; J: TRBJ2-5; CDR3: CASAERGGGETQYF; DNA: TGTGCCAGTGCCGAGCGGGGGGGTGGAGAGACCCAGTACTTC
size: -; V: TRBV12-3/TRBV12-4; D: -; J: TRBJ1-1; CDR3: CASSFKGAAFF; DNA: TGTGCCAGCAGTTTTAAAGGGGCCGCTTTCTTT
size: -; V: TRBV2; D: TRBD1; J: TRBJ2-3; CDR3: CASTKGGEGFDTQYF; DNA: TGTGCCAGCACAAAAGGGGGCGAGGGATTTGATACGCAGTATTTT
size: -; V: TRBV7-9; D: TRBD2; J: TRBJ2-5; CDR3: CASRAGTSGGPTQYF; DNA: TGTGCCAGCAGGGCCGGGACTAGCGGGGGTCCGACCCAGTACTTC
size: -; V: TRBV6-5; D: TRBD1; J: TRBJ1-6; CDR3: CASSFGTGDNSPLHF; DNA: TGTGCCAGCAGTTTTGGGACAGGAGATAATTCACCCCTCCACTTT
size: once; V: TRBV5-1; D: -; J: TRBJ1-1; CDR3: CASSLAFRGQNTEAFF; DNA: TGCGCCAGCAGCTTGGCCTTTAGGGGCCAAAACACTGAAGCTTTCTTT
size: once; V: TRBV10-3; D: -; J: TRBJ2-5; CDR3: CAIRDTGSETQYF; DNA: TGTGCCATCAGAGATACAGGGTCGGAGACCCAGTACTTC
size: -; V: TRBV19; D: TRBD1; J: TRBJ1-1; CDR3: CASSPTGVNKAFF; DNA: TGTGCCAGTAGTCCTACAGGGGTCAACAAAGCTTTCTTT
size: -; V: TRBV19; D: -; J: TRBJ1-5; CDR3: CASSIPTGRGYQPQHF; DNA: TGTGCCAGTAGTATTCCGACAGGACGAGGGTATCAGCCCCAGCATTTT
size: -; V: TRBV6-6; D: TRBD2; J: TRBJ2-3; CDR3: CASSYGLAADTQYF; DNA: TGTGCCAGCAGTTACGGCCTAGCGGCGGATACGCAGTATTTT
size: -; V: TRBV19; D: TRBD1; J: TRBJ1-5; CDR3: CASSSYRGRLNGNQPQHF; DNA: TGTGCCAGTAGTTCTTACAGGGGGCGCTTGAATGGCAATCAGCCCCAGCATTTT
size: -; V: TRBV29-1; D: -; J: TRBJ1-4; CDR3: CSVMEGVDEKLFF; DNA: TGCAGCGTCATGGAAGGAGTAGACGAAAAACTGTTTTTT
size: -; V: TRBV3-1/TRBV3-2; D: -; J: TRBJ2-5; CDR3: CASSLGLLQETQYF; DNA: TGTGCCAGCAGCTTAGGACTACTCCAAGAGACCCAGTACTTC
size: few; V: TRBV7-2; D: -; J: TRBJ1-2; CDR3: CASSLALRGGYTF; DNA: TGTGCCAGCAGCTTAGCGCTCCGGGGGGGCTACACCTTC
size: -; V: TRBV6-1; D: TRBD1; J: TRBJ2-1; CDR3: CASSNRDRTTNEQFF; DNA: TGTGCCAGCAGTAACCGGGACAGGACCACAAATGAGCAGTTCTTC
size: -; V: TRBV11-3; D: TRBD1; J: TRBJ1-5; CDR3: CASSLDRKGQGDQPQHF; DNA: TGTGCCAGCAGCTTAGATCGGAAGGGGCAGGGGGATCAGCCCCAGCATTTT
size: -; V: TRBV7-7; D: -; J: TRBJ2-1; CDR3: CASSLGTSSEQFF; DNA: TGTGCCAGCAGCTTAGGGACATCGAGTGAGCAGTTCTTC
size: -; V: TRBV11-2; D: TRBD2; J: TRBJ2-1; CDR3: CASSPGRGGNEQFF; DNA: TGTGCCAGCAGCCCAGGCCGGGGGGGAAATGAGCAGTTCTTC
size: -; V: TRBV19; D: -; J: TRBJ2-1; CDR3: CASSFAGSSYNEQFF; DNA: TGTGCCAGTAGTTTCGCAGGCAGCTCCTACAATGAGCAGTTCTTC
size: -; V: TRBV29-1; D: TRBD2; J: TRBJ2-5; CDR3: CSTIAGLQETQYF; DNA: TGCAGCACCATAGCGGGCCTCCAAGAGACCCAGTACTTC
size: -; V: TRBV19; D: TRBD1; J: TRBJ1-5; CDR3: CASSNRGNQPQHF; DNA: TGTGCCAGTAGTAACAGGGGGAATCAGCCCCAGCATTTT
size: -; V: TRBV19; D: TRBD1; J: TRBJ1-5; CDR3: CASSLSEGQGTRNQPQHF; DNA: TGTGCCAGTAGCCTCTCTGAGGGACAGGGGACCCGCAATCAGCCCCAGCATTTT
size: -; V: TRBV10-3; D: TRBD2; J: TRBJ2-1; CDR3: CAIKTSGADEQFF; DNA: TGTGCCATCAAGACTAGCGGGGCCGATGAGCAGTTCTTC
size: -; V: TRBV25-1; D: TRBD1; J: TRBJ1-2; CDR3: CASSDAGQGARAF; DNA: TGTGCCAGCAGTGATGCAGGACAGGGGGCGCGGGCCTTC
size: -; V: TRBV12-3/TRBV12-4; D: -; J: TRBJ2-7; CDR3: CASSSGVAYEQYF; DNA: TGTGCCAGCAGTTCGGGGGTGGCCTACGAGCAGTACTTC
size: -; V: TRBV30; D: -; J: TRBJ1-4; CDR3: CAWSYGGEKLFF; DNA: TGTGCCTGGAGTTACGGGGGTGAAAAACTGTTTTTT
size: -; V: TRBV29-1; D: -; J: TRBJ1-2; CDR3: CSVGQTPGGFTF; DNA: TGCAGCGTTGGGCAGACCCCGGGTGGCTTTACCTTC